The source of this T cell receptor (beta chain) is a study of CD8+CD57+ T cells in acquired aplastic anemia. Background on the study: Sorted CD4+ and CD8+ cell DNA averaged approximately 3 ug. Healthy-donor CD4+ cells averaged approximately 10 million reads. Study outcomes and limitations: Patients and controls shared roughly 31 CD8+ CDR3 sequences, highly expressed in patients. Significant differences in CD8+ Simpson's diversity were not observed between patients and controls.

For this clonotype: What it binds is unknown.

Researchers used genomic DNA as the template to profile TCR beta VDJ and CDR3. TCRdb re-called the reads with MiXCR, one entry per CDR3 protein. This table holds a few hundred thousand distinct CDR3 sequences, around 68% found once. V dropped 6 bases and J dropped 2; count of bases not matched to a gene: 4. Germline V gene sequence: CDR1 DFQATT, CDR2 SNEGSKA (reference sequence). This CDR3 spans 13 amino acids. This chain connects TRBV20-1 to TRBJ2-5; 9 bases align to TRBD2. The sequenced material came from sorted CD4+, CD8+, or CD8+CD57+ T cells (not recorded which) from PBMCs. The TCR sequence derives from a human donor in good health, serving as a control. The DNA for the CDR3 is TGCAGTGCAAAGCGGGGGGCTCAAGAGACCCAGTACTTC. Translation: CSAKRGAQETQYF.